This T cell receptor (beta chain) emerged from a study of blood T cell repertoires in COVID-19. Generated by immunoSEQ multiplex PCR, the TCRdb table keeps only in-frame clones and is missing some. The sample has about 100,000 clones; about four fifths are singletons. Per germline, CDR1 MNHNS and CDR2 SASEGT. The CDR3 loop spans 19 amino acids. V shed 0 bases, J shed 1 base, and the junction held 10 bases outside the gene matches. The TCR originated in a man older than 75 with COVID-19, enrolled during active disease. This chain uses TRBV6-1 with TRBJ2-3; TRBD1 aligns across 10 bases. The sequenced sample was peripheral blood. The CDR3 protein is CASSEAVPTGTGGTDTQYF. The CDR3 DNA is TGTGCCAGCAGTGAAGCCGTACCCACCGGGACAGGGGGCACAGATACGCAGTATTTT.